The entry that follows covers one T cell receptor (beta chain) sequence. The antigen is not known. CDR1 is ENHRY and CDR2 is SYGVKD in the germline V gene. Trimming stripped 6 bases from V and 0 bases from J, with 11 bases between. This CDR3 has 14 residues. A TCRbeta library incorporating unique molecular identifiers was prepared. TCRdb analysed the PCR reads with MiXCR anew, one entry per CDR3 protein. Of about 900,000 distinct CDR3 sequences listed, less than 30% are singletons. This entry comes from a study of T-cell reconstitution after alpha-beta-depleted transplantation in children. Overall study findings and caveats: Hyperexpanded clones declined; after one year, newly produced T cells mostly supplied diversity.

The V and J genes are TRBV10-3 and TRBJ2-5; D is unresolved. The clonotype comes from a boy less than two years old who had a stem cell transplant for SCID, so the T cells may come from the graft donor. The sequenced sample was PBMCs, mostly from graft donor cells, obtained 360 days after TCRalphabeta/CD19-depleted stem cell transplant. CDR3 nucleotide sequence: TGTGCCATCAGCCCGGACCAGAACCAAGAGACCCAGTACTTC. This encodes CAISPDQNQETQYF.